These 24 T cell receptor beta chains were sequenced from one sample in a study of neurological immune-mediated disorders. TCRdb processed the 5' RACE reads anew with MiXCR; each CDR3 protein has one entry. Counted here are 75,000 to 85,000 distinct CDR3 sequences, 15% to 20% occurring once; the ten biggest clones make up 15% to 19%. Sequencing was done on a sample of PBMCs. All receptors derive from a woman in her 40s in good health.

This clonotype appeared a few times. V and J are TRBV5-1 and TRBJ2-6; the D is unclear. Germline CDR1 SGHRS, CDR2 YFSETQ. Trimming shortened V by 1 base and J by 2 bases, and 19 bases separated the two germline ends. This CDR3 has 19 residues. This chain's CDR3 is CASSLPPGPQTTGANVLTF. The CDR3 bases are TGCGCCAGCAGCTTGCCCCCCGGGCCTCAAACCACTGGGGCCAACGTCCTGACTTTC.

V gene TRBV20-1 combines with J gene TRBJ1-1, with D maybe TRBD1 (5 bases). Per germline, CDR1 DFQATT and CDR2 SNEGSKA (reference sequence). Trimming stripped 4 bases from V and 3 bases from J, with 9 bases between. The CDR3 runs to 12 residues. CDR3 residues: CSAKAGDTEAFF. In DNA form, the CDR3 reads TGCAGTGCTAAGGCGGGGGACACTGAAGCTTTCTTT.

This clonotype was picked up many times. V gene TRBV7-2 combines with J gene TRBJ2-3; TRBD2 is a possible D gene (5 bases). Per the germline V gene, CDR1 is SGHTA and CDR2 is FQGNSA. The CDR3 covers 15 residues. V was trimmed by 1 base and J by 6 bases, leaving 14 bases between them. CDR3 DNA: TGTGCCAGCAGCTTAGGAGCTAGCCAATACGATACGCAGTATTTT. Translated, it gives CASSLGASQYDTQYF.

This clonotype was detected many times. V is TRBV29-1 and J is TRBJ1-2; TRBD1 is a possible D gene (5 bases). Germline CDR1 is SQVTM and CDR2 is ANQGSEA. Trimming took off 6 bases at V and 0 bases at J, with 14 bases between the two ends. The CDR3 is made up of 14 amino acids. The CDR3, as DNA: TGCAGCGTCGTTCGACAGTATACTAACTATGGCTACACCTTC. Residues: CSVVRQYTNYGYTF.

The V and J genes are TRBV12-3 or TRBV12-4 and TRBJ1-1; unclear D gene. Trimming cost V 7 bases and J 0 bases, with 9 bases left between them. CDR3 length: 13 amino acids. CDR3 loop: CASMERVNTEAFF. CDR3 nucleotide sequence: TGTGCCAGCATGGAAAGGGTGAACACTGAAGCTTTCTTT.

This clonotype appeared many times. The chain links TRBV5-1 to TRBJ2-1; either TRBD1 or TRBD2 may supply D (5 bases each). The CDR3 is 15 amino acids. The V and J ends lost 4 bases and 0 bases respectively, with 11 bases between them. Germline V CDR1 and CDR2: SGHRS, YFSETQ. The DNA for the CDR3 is TGCGCCAGCAGCGCCGGGACCGGCTCCTACAATGAGCAGTTCTTC. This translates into CASSAGTGSYNEQFF.

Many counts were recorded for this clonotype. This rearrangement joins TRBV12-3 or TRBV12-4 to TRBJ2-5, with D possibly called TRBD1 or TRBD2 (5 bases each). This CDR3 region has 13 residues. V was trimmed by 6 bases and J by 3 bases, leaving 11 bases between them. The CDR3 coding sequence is TGTGCCAGCAGAACCGGGACCGAAGAGACCCAGTACTTC. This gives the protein CASRTGTEETQYF.

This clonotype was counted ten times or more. CDR3 sequence: CASSLTGGLGTGELFF. The DNA of the CDR3 is TGCGCCAGCAGCCTCACAGGGGGCCTAGGGACCGGGGAGCTGTTTTTT. V gene TRBV5-1 combines with J gene TRBJ2-2, with TRBD1 identical over 9 bases. Germline V gene sequence: CDR1 SGHRS, CDR2 YFSETQ. The V segment lost 4 bases and the J segment 5 bases; nucleotides outside the gene matches: 9. The CDR3 length is 16 residues.

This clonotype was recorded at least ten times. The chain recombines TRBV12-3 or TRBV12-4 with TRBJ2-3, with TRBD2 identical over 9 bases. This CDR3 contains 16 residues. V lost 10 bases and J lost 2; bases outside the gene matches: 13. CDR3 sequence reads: CATREGLAGTTDTQYF. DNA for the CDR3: TGTGCCACCCGTGAGGGCCTAGCGGGGACCACAGATACGCAGTATTTT.

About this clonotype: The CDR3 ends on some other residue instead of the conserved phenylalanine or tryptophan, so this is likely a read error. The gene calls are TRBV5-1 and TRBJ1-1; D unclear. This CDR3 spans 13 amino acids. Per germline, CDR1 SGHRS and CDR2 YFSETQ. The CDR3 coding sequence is TGCGCCAGCAGCTTGACGGGGAACACTGATGCTTTCTGT. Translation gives CASSLTGNTDAFC.

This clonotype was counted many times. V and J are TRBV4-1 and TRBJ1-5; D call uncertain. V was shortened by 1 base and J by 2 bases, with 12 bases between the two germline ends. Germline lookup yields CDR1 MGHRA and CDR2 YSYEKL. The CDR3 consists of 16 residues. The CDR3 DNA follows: TGCGCCAGCAGCCAAGTCGGGGAGGGCGGCAATCAGCCCCAGCATTTT. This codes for CASSQVGEGGNQPQHF.

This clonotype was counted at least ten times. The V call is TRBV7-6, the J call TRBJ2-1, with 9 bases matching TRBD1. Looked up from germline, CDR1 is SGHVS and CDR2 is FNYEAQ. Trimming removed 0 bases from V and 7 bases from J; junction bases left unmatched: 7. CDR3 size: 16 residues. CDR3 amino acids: CASSLAAGQGGNEQFF. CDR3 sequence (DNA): TGTGCCAGCAGCTTAGCGGCGGGACAGGGCGGTAATGAGCAGTTCTTC.

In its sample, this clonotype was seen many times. The CDR3 reads CSARDRGTGAFEPQHF. Here the CDR3 DNA reads TGCAGTGCTAGAGATAGGGGGACAGGCGCTTTTGAGCCCCAGCATTTT. V is TRBV20-1 and J is TRBJ1-5; 8 nucleotides line up with TRBD1. Germline CDR1 is DFQATT and CDR2 is SNEGSKA (reference sequence). CDR3 size: 16 residues. J was trimmed by 8 bases and V by 0 bases; bases with no gene match: 12.

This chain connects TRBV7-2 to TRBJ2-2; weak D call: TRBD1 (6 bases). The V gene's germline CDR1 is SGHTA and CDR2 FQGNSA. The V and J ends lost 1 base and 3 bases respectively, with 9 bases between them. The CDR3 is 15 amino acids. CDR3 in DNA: TGTGCCAGCAGCTTAGAGGGGGTGCACACCGGGGAGCTGTTTTTT. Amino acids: CASSLEGVHTGELFF. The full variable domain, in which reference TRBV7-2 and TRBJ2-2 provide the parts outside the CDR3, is GAGVSQSPSNKVTEKGKDVELRCDPISGHTALYWYRQSLGQGLEFLIYFQGNSAPDKSGLPSDRFSAERTGGSVSTLTIQRTQQEDSAVYLCASSLEGVHTGELFFGEGSRLTVL.

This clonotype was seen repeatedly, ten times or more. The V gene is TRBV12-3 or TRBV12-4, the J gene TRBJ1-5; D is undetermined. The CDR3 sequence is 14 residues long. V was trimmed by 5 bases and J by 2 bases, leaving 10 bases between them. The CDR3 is CASSPWGGNQPQHF. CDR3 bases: TGTGCCAGCAGTCCTTGGGGAGGCAATCAGCCCCAGCATTTT.

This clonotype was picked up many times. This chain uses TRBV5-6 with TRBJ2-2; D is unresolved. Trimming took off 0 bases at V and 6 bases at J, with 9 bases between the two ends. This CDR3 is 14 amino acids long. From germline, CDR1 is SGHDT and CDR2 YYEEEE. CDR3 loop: CASSLAGWAGELFF. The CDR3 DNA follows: TGTGCCAGCAGCTTGGCCGGGTGGGCCGGGGAGCTGTTTTTT.

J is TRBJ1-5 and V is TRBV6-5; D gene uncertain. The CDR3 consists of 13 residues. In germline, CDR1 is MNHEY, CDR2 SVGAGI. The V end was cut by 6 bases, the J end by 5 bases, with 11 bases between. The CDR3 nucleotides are TGTGCCAGCAGCCGAGCCAGCGATCAGCCCCAGCATTTT. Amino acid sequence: CASSRASDQPQHF.

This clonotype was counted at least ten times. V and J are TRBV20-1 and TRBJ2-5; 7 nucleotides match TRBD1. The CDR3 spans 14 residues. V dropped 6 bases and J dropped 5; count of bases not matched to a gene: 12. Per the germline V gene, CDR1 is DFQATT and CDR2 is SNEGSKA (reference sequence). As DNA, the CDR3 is TGCAGTGCCAAATTACAGGGGACGGGGGAGACCCAGTACTTC. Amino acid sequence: CSAKLQGTGETQYF.

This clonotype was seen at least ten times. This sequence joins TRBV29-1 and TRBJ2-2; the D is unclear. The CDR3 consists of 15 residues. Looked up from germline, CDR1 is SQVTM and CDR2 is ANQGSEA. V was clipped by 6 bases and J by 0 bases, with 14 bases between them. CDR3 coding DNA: TGCAGCGTCGCCCCCGACGGAGCGAACACCGGGGAGCTGTTTTTT. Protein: CSVAPDGANTGELFF.

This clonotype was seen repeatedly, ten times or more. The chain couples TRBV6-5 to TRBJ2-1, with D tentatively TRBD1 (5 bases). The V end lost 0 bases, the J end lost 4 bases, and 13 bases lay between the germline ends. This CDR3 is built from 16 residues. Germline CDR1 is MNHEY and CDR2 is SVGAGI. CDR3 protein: CASSYSEGAGYNEQFF. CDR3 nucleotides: TGTGCCAGCAGTTACTCAGAAGGGGCCGGATACAATGAGCAGTTCTTC.

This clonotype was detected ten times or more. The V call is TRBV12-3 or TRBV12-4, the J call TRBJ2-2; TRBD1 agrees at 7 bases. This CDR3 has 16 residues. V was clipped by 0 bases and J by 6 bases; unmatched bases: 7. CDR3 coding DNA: TGTGCCAGCAGTTTAGCCGAAGGGGGCCTAGCCGGGGAGCTGTTTTTT. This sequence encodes CASSLAEGGLAGELFF.

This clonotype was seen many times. CDR3 amino acids: CSARAPTGPTYEQYF. CDR3 nucleotide sequence: TGCAGTGCTAGAGCACCGACAGGTCCAACCTACGAGCAGTACTTC. The rearrangement uses TRBV20-1 and TRBJ2-7, with a tentative D call TRBD1 (6 bases). The CDR3 has 15 amino acids. Germline values: CDR1 DFQATT, CDR2 SNEGSKA (reference sequence). The V and J ends lost 1 base and 2 bases respectively, with 15 bases between them.

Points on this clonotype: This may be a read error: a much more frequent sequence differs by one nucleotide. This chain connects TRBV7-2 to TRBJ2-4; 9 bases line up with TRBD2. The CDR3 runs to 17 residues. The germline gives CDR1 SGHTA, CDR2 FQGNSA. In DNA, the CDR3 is TGTGCCATCAGCTTTTACCTCGCGGGGGGGTCGGGGAACATTCAGTACTTC. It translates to CAISFYLAGGSGNIQYF.

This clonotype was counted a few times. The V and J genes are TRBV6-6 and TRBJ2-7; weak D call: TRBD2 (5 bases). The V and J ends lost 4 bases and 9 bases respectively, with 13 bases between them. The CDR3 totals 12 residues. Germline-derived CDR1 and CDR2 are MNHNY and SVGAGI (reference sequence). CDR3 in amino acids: CASSSAGLGQYF. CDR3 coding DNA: TGTGCCAGCAGTTCCGCAGGACTCGGGCAGTACTTC.